The 5 T cell receptor beta chains below were found in one sample sequenced in a study of vaccination and CD4 T cells after COVID-19. The assay that was used to sequence DNA from cultured CD4+ T cells was the Oncomine TCR Beta short-read assay. MiXCR, run by TCRdb on the PCR reads, gives a single entry per CDR3 protein. This sample yields approximately 17,000 distinct CDR3 sequences, of which less than 65% are seen a single time; 15% to 20% belongs to the top ten. Treatment denoted: roughly nine-day PBMC culture with coronavirus spike peptide pools or control peptides (ViraFEST assay). No antigen is known for these receptors. Sequences were obtained from CD4+ T cells from blood, cultured in vitro. The receptors shown here come from a human donor who had recovered from COVID-19.

V gene TRBV7-8 combines with J gene TRBJ1-6; 7 nucleotides line up with TRBD1. Germline V gene sequence: CDR1 SGHVS, CDR2 FQNEAQ. V was pared by 5 bases and J by 12 bases, with 10 bases of the junction left unmatched. CDR3 length: 14 residues. The CDR3 DNA reads as TGTGCCAGCAGCCGCGGGACAGATCGCGAACCCCTCCACTTT. This codes for CASSRGTDREPLHF.

The chain uses TRBV4-3 and TRBJ2-3; no firm D call. The germline V gene encodes CDR1 LGHNA and CDR2 YSLEER. This CDR3 has 14 residues. V lost 0 bases, J lost 2 bases, and 6 bases lay in between. CDR3 in DNA: TGCGCCAGCAGCCAAGACGCCCACACAGATACGCAGTATTTT. Translated: CASSQDAHTDTQYF.

This rearrangement joins TRBV11-3 to TRBJ1-1; unclear D gene. Germline V gene sequence: CDR1 SGHNT, CDR2 YENEEA. V lost 4 bases to trimming and J lost 3 bases, with 12 bases between them. The CDR3 sequence is 14 residues long. This chain's CDR3 is CASSSDGGHTEAFF. CDR3 DNA: TGTGCCAGCAGCTCGGACGGTGGCCACACTGAAGCTTTCTTT.

This clonotype has just one count. The chain combines TRBV5-1 with TRBJ1-1; 7 positions agree with TRBD1. Germline CDR1 reads SGHRS; CDR2 reads YFSETQ. V was clipped by 6 bases and J by 1 base; unmatched bases: 6. The CDR3 is 14 amino acids. The CDR3 DNA reads as TGCGCCAGCAAACAGGGGCCCGAGAACACTGAAGCTTTCTTT. This encodes CASKQGPENTEAFF.

The chain carries TRBV12-3 or TRBV12-4 and TRBJ2-7, with 8 bases matching TRBD1. The junction had 2 bases not matched to a gene; V was cut back by 6 bases and J by 1 base. The CDR3 is 13 residues long. As DNA, the CDR3 is TGTGCCAGCAGAAGACAGGGGTCCTACGAGCAGTACTTC. It codes for CASRRQGSYEQYF.